Shown below are 17 T cell receptor beta chains from a single sample sequenced in a study of OX40 agonist ivuxolimab in advanced cancers. The table came from immunoSEQ multiplex PCR; TCRdb's copy has only in-frame clones and leaves some out. The repertoire includes about 62,000 clones, 85% of them detected once, and more than 3% sits in the top ten. Sequencing was performed on CD4+ or CD8+ T cells sorted from blood, taken in a trial of the OX40 agonist ivuxolimab. These receptors were taken from an adult with an advanced solid tumor such as melanoma, head and neck, liver or kidney cancer.

This clone was seen once. At one end, the junction sequence differs from germline, possibly due to a read error. The chain couples TRBV4-1 to TRBJ1-3; D uncertain. The CDR3 spans 16 residues. The V gene's germline CDR1 is MGHRA and CDR2 YSYEKL. The CDR3 protein is CASSKEGGFSGNTIYF. The CDR3 DNA sequence: TGCGCCAGCAGCAAAGAGGGAGGGTTCTCTGGAAACACCATATATTTT.

This chain uses TRBV27 with TRBJ1-4; 9 bases agree with TRBD1. The CDR3 is made up of 14 amino acids. Germline CDR1 is MNHEY and CDR2 is SMNVEV (reference sequence). With 8 bases clipped from V and 7 bases from J, the junction kept 8 bases outside the gene matches. As DNA, the CDR3 is TGTGCCAGCGGACAACAGGGGGCGGGTGAAAAACTGTTTTTT. This gives the protein CASGQQGAGEKLFF.

The chain couples TRBV15 to TRBJ2-7, with 9 bases lining up with TRBD1. J gave up 6 bases and V 1 base, and 7 bases lay outside the gene matches. Germline V gene lookup returns CDR1 LNHNV and CDR2 YYDKDF (reference sequence). This CDR3 is 15 amino acids long. CDR3 nucleotides: TGTGCCACCAGCAGAGCGGGGACAGGGCTTCGCGAGCAGTACTTC. Translated: CATSRAGTGLREQYF.

The chain couples TRBV11-2 to TRBJ1-2; 7 positions agree with TRBD1. V shed 5 bases, J shed 7 bases, and the junction held 7 bases outside the gene matches. Per the germline V gene, CDR1 is SGHAT and CDR2 is FQNNGV. The CDR3 length is 13 residues. Here the CDR3 reads CASSNNRGSGYTF. DNA of the CDR3: TGTGCCAGCAGCAACAACAGGGGTTCTGGCTACACCTTC.

This clone was seen more than once but under ten times. This sequence joins TRBV7-3 and TRBJ1-1; D is uncertain. The V end was cut by 5 bases, the J end by 7 bases, with 14 bases between. The germline V gene has CDR1 SGHTA and CDR2 FQGTGA. This CDR3 contains 13 residues. CDR3 DNA: TGTGCCAGCAGCCTCGGGCCTTCGGATGAAGCTTTCTTT. Its translation is CASSLGPSDEAFF.

V and J are TRBV11-3 and TRBJ2-7; 9 bases align to TRBD1. The germline V gene encodes CDR1 SGHNT and CDR2 YENEEA. Trimming cost V 3 bases and J 2 bases; bases outside gene matches: 8. CDR3 length: 16 residues. This chain's CDR3 is CASSFSRGTGPYEQYF. The CDR3 DNA follows: TGTGCCAGCAGCTTCTCCAGGGGGACAGGGCCCTACGAGCAGTACTTC.

In regard to this clone: One end of the junction fails to match germline, which may point to a read error. This chain uses TRBV6-5 with TRBJ2-3, with D perhaps matching TRBD1 (6 bases). The CDR3 is made up of 15 amino acids. Germline V lookup: CDR1 MNHEY, CDR2 SVGAGI. The CDR3 DNA follows: TGTGCCAGCAGTTACTCCGGGACACAAGCACATACGCGGTATTTT. It yields the protein CASSYSGTQAHTRYF.

The chain combines TRBV9 with TRBJ1-4; tentative D call: TRBD1 (6 bases). Germline V CDR1 and CDR2: SGDLS, YYNGEE. Trimming took 3 bases from V and 0 from J, leaving 12 bases between them. The CDR3 sequence is 16 residues long. The CDR3 region has the DNA TGTGCCAGCAGCGGACAACAGGGTGCAACTAATGAAAAACTGTTTTTT. This encodes CASSGQQGATNEKLFF.

The DNA of the CDR3 is TGTGCCAGCAGTTTACTTCGGACGGATAAGAATCGAAATCAGCCCCAGCATTTT. It codes for CASSLLRTDKNRNQPQHF. This rearrangement joins TRBV28 to TRBJ1-5; D remains unclear. The germline V gene encodes CDR1 MDHEN and CDR2 SYDVKM. V was cut by 2 bases and J by 4 bases, with 21 bases left in between. The CDR3 spans 18 residues.

The chain combines TRBV5-1 with TRBJ2-7, with 14 nucleotides matching TRBD2. CDR3 size: 17 residues. Trimming at V came to 4 bases and at J to 0 bases, leaving 6 bases not matched to a gene. Germline loops: CDR1 SGHRS, CDR2 YFSETQ. In DNA form, the CDR3 reads TGCGCCAGCAGCCCAGGACTAGCGGGAGGCCTCTCCTACGAGCAGTACTTC. This gives the protein CASSPGLAGGLSYEQYF.

This chain links TRBV11-1 with TRBJ2-5; a weak D match, TRBD2 (5 bases). Germline V CDR1 and CDR2: SGHAT, FQDESV (reference sequence). CDR3 length: 13 residues. Trimming stripped 3 bases from V and 2 bases from J, with 7 bases between. CDR3 residues: CASSFGEQETQYF. The CDR3 DNA sequence: TGTGCCAGCAGCTTCGGGGAACAAGAGACCCAGTACTTC.

Comment on this clone: An end of the junction differs from the germline gene, which may be a read error. The rearrangement uses TRBV7-7 and TRBJ2-5; D gene ambiguous. CDR1 and CDR2 from the germline V gene are SSHAT and FNYEAQ (reference sequence). The CDR3 is 15 residues long. CDR3 sequence: CASSLVLDGTETQYF. The CDR3 DNA follows: TGTGCTAGCAGCTTAGTATTGGACGGCACAGAGACCCAGTACTTC. Together with reference TRBV7-7 and TRBJ2-5, the CDR3 gives the full variable domain: GAGVSQSPRYKVTKRGQDVTLRCDPISSHATLYWYQQALGQGPEFLTYFNYEAQPDKSGLPSDRFSAERPEGSISTLTIQRTEQRDSAMYRCASSLVLDGTETQYFGPGTRLLVL.

The chain employs TRBV5-1 and TRBJ1-2; perhaps TRBD1 as D (5 bases). CDR1 and CDR2 from the germline V gene are SGHRS and YFSETQ. The CDR3 spans 14 residues. The V end was cut by 1 base, the J end by 8 bases, with 15 bases between. The CDR3 sequence: CASSLNHGQGGYTF. DNA of the CDR3: TGCGCCAGCAGCTTGAACCACGGGCAGGGCGGCTACACCTTC.

This rearrangement joins TRBV5-1 to TRBJ1-6; D remains ambiguous. CDR1 and CDR2 from the germline V gene are SGHRS and YFSETQ. The CDR3 sequence is 14 residues long. V dropped 4 bases and J dropped 7 bases, with 12 bases sitting between them. The CDR3 DNA is TGCGCCAGCAGCGAAAGACCCGGGAATTCACCCCTCCACTTT. This encodes CASSERPGNSPLHF.

The chain recombines TRBV7-9 with TRBJ2-7; no firm D call. CDR1 SEHNR and CDR2 FQNEAQ come from the germline V gene (reference sequence). The CDR3 sequence is 14 residues long. The V end lost 5 bases, the J end lost 3 bases, and 14 bases lay between the germline ends. CDR3 coding DNA: TGTGCCAGCAGCAAATGGGATACTTACTACGAGCAGTACTTC. This sequence encodes CASSKWDTYYEQYF.

The chain couples TRBV7-8 to TRBJ1-1; the D gene is possibly TRBD1 (5 bases). CDR1 and CDR2 (germline): SGHVS, FQNEAQ. V gave up 3 bases and J gave up 6 bases, with 20 bases separating them. The CDR3 is 16 amino acids. The CDR3 sequence: CASSFQNLGGRSEAFF. The CDR3 DNA is TGTGCCAGCAGCTTCCAAAACTTGGGGGGTCGCTCTGAAGCTTTCTTT.

In this sample, this clone turned up a few times. This chain joins TRBV4-1 and TRBJ1-1; D unclear. Germline loops: CDR1 MGHRA, CDR2 YSYEKL. Trimming took 1 base from V and 1 from J, leaving 10 bases between them. CDR3 length: 15 amino acids. Here the CDR3 DNA reads TGCGCCAGCAGCCAAGTTATTAGGGAGAACACTGAAGCTTTCTTT. It translates to CASSQVIRENTEAFF.